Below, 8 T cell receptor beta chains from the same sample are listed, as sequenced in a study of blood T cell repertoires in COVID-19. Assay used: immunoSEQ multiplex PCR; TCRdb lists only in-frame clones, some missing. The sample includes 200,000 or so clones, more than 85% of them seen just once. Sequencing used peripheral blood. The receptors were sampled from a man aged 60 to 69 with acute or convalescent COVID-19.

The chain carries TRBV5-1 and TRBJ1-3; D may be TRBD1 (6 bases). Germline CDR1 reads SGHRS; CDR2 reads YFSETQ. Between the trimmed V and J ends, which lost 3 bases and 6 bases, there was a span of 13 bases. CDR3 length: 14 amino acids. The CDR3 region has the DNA TGCGCCAGCAGCTCCGCCGGGACAACAAACACCATATATTTT. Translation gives CASSSAGTTNTIYF.

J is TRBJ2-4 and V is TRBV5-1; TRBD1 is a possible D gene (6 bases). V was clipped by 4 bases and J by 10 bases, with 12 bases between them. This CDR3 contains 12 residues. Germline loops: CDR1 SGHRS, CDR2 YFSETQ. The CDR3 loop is CASSREGEIQYF. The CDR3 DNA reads TGCGCCAGCAGCCGAGAGGGGGAGATTCAGTACTTC.

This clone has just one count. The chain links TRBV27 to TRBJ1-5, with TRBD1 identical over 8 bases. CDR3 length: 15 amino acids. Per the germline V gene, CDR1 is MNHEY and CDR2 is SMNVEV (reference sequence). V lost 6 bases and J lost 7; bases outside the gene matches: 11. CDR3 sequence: CASSRGPQMGQPQHF. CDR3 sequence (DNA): TGTGCCAGCAGCAGGGGGCCCCAAATGGGACAGCCCCAGCATTTT.

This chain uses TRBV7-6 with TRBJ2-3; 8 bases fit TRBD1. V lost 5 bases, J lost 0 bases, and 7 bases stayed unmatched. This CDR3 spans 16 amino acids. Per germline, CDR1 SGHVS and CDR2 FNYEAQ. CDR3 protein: CASSQTRQGSTDTQYF. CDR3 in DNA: TGTGCCAGCAGCCAGACACGACAGGGGAGCACAGATACGCAGTATTTT. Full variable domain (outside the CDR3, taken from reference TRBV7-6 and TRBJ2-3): GAGVSQSPRYKVTKRGQDVALRCDPISGHVSLYWYRQALGQGPEFLTYFNYEAQQDKSGLPNDRFSAERPEGSISTLTIQRTEQRDSAMYRCASSQTRQGSTDTQYFGPGTRLTVL.

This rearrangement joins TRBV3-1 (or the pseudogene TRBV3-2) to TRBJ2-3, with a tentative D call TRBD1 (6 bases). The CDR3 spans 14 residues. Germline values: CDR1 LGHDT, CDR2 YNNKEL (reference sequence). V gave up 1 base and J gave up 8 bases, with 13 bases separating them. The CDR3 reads CASSQGTAQGTQYF. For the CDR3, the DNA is TGTGCCAGCAGCCAAGGGACAGCACAGGGTACGCAGTATTTT.

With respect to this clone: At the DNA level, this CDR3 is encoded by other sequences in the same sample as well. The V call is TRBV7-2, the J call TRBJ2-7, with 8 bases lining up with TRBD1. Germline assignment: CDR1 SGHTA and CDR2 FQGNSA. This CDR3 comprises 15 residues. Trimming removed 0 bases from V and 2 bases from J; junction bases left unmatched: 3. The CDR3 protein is CASSLAPQGAYEQYF. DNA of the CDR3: TGTGCCAGCAGCTTAGCGCCACAGGGGGCCTACGAGCAGTACTTC.

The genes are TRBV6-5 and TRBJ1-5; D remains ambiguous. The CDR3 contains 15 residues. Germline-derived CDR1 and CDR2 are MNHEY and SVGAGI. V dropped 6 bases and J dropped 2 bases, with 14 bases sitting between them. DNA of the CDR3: TGTGCCAGCAGGAAGGACGGGATAGGCAATCAGCCCCAGCATTTT. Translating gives CASRKDGIGNQPQHF.

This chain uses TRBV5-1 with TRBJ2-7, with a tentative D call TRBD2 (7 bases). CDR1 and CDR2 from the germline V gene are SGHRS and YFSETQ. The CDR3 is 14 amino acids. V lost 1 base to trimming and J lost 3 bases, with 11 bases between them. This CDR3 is CASSLTGGLYEQYF. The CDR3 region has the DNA TGCGCCAGCAGCTTGACCGGGGGGCTCTACGAGCAGTACTTC. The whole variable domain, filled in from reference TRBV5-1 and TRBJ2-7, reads KAGVTQTPRYLIKTRGQQVTLSCSPISGHRSVSWYQQTPGQGLQFLFEYFSETQRNKGNFPGRFSGRQFSNSRSEMNVSTLELGDSALYLCASSLTGGLYEQYFGPGTRLTVT.